This T cell receptor beta chain came from a study of blood T cells in healthy people across ages (dated by TCRdb to about 2015). At the level of the whole study: Template switching captured roughly one uniquely barcoded TCR beta cDNA molecule per two T cells in model experiments. Age-related changes in TCR beta repertoire diversity were measured in the study by deep sequencing normalized with unique cDNA molecular identifiers. Four age groups were formed from the donors: young (average approximately 16 years), middle-aged (less than 40), aged (over 55) and long-lived (around 82). To avoid experimental bias, donors of different ages were distributed randomly across sequencing lanes. Using the same blood draw, the study looked at two additional independent replicas of 1 million unique cDNA reads for two donors, one aged 18 to 30 and the other aged 80 or older. Overall results and qualifications from the work: There was a strong correlation between observed TCR beta diversity and the percentage of naive T cells measured by flow cytometry. As age increased, observed TCR beta diversity per million T cells dropped in a roughly linear way, and a significant reduction was already evident by age 40. Because profiling used bulk unsorted PBMCs, naive and antigen-experienced compartments could not be compared conclusively. Estimates of total diversity based on one million sequenced T cells were considered lower bounds and underestimates. The CMV infection status of donors was not known, potentially confounding age-related changes in expanded clonotypes. Compared with the aged group, the long-lived group had more naive CD4+ T cells, fewer expanded clones and increased TCR diversity, suggesting age selection.

The germline V gene supplies CDR1 MDHEN and CDR2 SYDVKM. Relative to germline, V is 3 bases shorter and J is 2 bases shorter, with 8 bases between their ends. The CDR3 holds 14 amino acids from the cysteine to the phenylalanine. Of all the DNA, just the CDR3 is kept, 42 bases in frame from base 1. The donors were roughly 40 Caucasian individuals from Russia, aged roughly 6 to 100 years, who were systemically healthy. Each donor gave ten milliliters of peripheral blood, drawn into EDTA-treated Vacutainer tubes. Ficoll-Paque density-gradient centrifugation was used to isolate PBMCs, with at least 6.5 million obtained per sample. Total RNA was extracted from PBMCs with Trizol reagent, with at least 6 micrograms obtained per sample. Naive CD45RAhigh/CD27high T cell percentages were measured by flow cytometry on a PBMC aliquot from every donor. There are a few counts of this clonotype. There is no known antigen for this receptor. The input lacks base qualities; no much larger clone sits a single base away.

The library came from 5' RACE. The instrument given in TCRdb is Illumina HiSeq 2500. A second PCR of roughly 6 to 12 cycles was run with a J-beta primer mix and a sample-barcoded 5' primer. A template-switch 5' adaptor carrying 12 random nucleotides introduced a unique molecular identifier onto each TCR beta cDNA molecule. Each sample yielded at least 3 million CDR3-containing paired-end reads. First-strand cDNA synthesis was performed from all RNA using the Mint cDNA synthesis kit, with priming by a TRBC-specific oligonucleotide. After uracil-DNA glycosylase treatment, a first 18-cycle PCR used universal primers M1SS and BC2_uni_R on all cDNA. Per the source publication's procedure: Each sample was normalized by randomly selecting 1 million high-quality reads, each carrying a distinct molecular identifier. Instead of being binned into consensus sequences, reads with shared molecular identifiers were discarded. MiTCR, run with a Q25 quality threshold and the strictest error-elimination algorithm, handled CDR3 identification, clonotype clustering and error correction. A nonparametric unseen species model using Euler transformation provided a lower-bound estimate of total TCR beta diversity. Using fastp at Q25 and MiXCR, TCRdb reprocessed the public reads and kept productive beta chains. All rows with the same CDR3 protein become a single entry with the most common DNA and genes. None of the V and J calls come from the authors' own analysis; TCRdb made them. Across this sample there are hundreds of thousands of distinct CDR3 sequences, with about 52% seen only once. In total, the top ten clones hold under 35% of the sample.

The clonotype was recovered from an older woman in good health. In this chain, TRBV28 is recombined with TRBJ2-1, with the D gene not confidently named. What was sequenced was blood. The CDR3 sequence is CASSFLTPYNEQFF. The nucleotides read TGTGCCAGCAGTTTCTTGACACCCTACAATGAGCAGTTCTTC.